This TCR beta chain was documented in a study of cytomegalovirus exposure and HLA in healthy donors. Study outcomes and limitations: Overall, approximately 150 TCR beta chains were annotated as cytomegalovirus-associated. Rarity marked most TCR sequences, yet some public TCRs occurred in many donors. As confirmed in vitro, three CMV-associated chains were specific for CMV antigens.

On this clone: What it binds is unknown.

Profiled with immunoSEQ multiplex PCR; TCRdb holds only in-frame clones, not every one. The table shows some 190,000 clones, with 86% occurring only once. This receptor was taken from a woman younger than 35 in good health and CMV-seronegative. Sequencing was performed on PBMCs.

The CDR3 coding sequence is TGTGCCAGCAGTGGCGACAGAATGGGCTACACCTTC. Protein sequence: CASSGDRMGYTF. This sequence joins TRBV2 and TRBJ1-2; maybe TRBD1 (5 bases). This CDR3 spans 12 amino acids. Deletions cut 4 bases from V and 8 bases from J, with 11 bases between. Per the germline V gene, CDR1 is SNHLY and CDR2 is FYNNEI.